One sample yielded the 15 T cell receptor beta chains listed below, sequenced in a study of chronic HIV infection and antiretroviral therapy. TCRdb re-called the 5' RACE reads through MiXCR, storing one row per CDR3 protein. The sample lists 30,000 or so distinct CDR3 sequences, about 9.6% occurring once. The material sequenced was peripheral blood. The receptors were gathered from an adult who had HIV and had not received antiretroviral therapy, or was an uninfected healthy control (not recorded which).

This clonotype was detected many times. In nucleotides, the CDR3 is TGTGCCAGCAGCCGCCCCCAGGGGGAAGCCAAAAACATTCAGTACTTC. It specifies CASSRPQGEAKNIQYF. The chain uses TRBV12-3 or TRBV12-4 and TRBJ2-4, with TRBD1 identical over 7 bases. This CDR3 is built from 16 residues. J gave up 0 bases and V 6 bases, and 8 bases lay outside the gene matches.

The chain employs TRBV5-5 and TRBJ2-7; 11 positions agree with TRBD1. Unmatched junction bases numbered 2, after V lost 4 bases and J lost 2 bases. CDR3 size: 14 residues. CDR1 and CDR2 (germline): SGHKS, YYEKEE (reference sequence). CDR3 sequence (DNA): TGTGCCAGCAGCGTGGGACAGGGGGCCTACGAGCAGTACTTC. It codes for CASSVGQGAYEQYF.

The rearrangement links TRBV20-1 to TRBJ1-1; TRBD1 agrees at 7 bases. Germline CDR1 DFQATT, CDR2 SNEGSKA (reference sequence). This CDR3 region has 14 residues. CDR3 in amino acids: CSTPSTGFNTEAFF. The CDR3 DNA is TGCAGCACGCCCTCGACAGGGTTTAACACTGAAGCTTTCTTT.

This clonotype occurred a few times. This chain connects TRBV29-1 to TRBJ2-5, with D possibly called TRBD1 or TRBD2 (5 bases each). This CDR3 comprises 13 residues. V lost 7 bases and J lost 2, with 14 bases in between. Germline CDR1 and CDR2: SQVTM and ANQGSEA. In nucleotides, the CDR3 is TGCAGCGCCTACCTGGGACGTCAAGAGACCCAGTACTTC. It encodes CSAYLGRQETQYF.

This rearrangement joins TRBV21-1 to TRBJ1-6; TRBD1 is taken as the D call from the table, unchecked against the DNA. TRBV21-1 is a pseudogene segment. CDR3 length: 19 amino acids. CDR3 coding DNA: TGTGCCAGCAGCAATAAGGACAGGGGGTCAGGCTCCTATAATTCACCCCTCCACTTT. This encodes CASSNKDRGSGSYNSPLHF.

In its sample, this clonotype was seen many times. The CDR3 region is CSVAPREQFF. As DNA, the CDR3 is TGCAGCGTTGCCCCCAGGGAGCAGTTCTTC. The V gene is TRBV29-1, the J gene TRBJ2-1, with D unclear. From germline, CDR1 is SQVTM and CDR2 ANQGSEA. Trimming took off 4 bases at V and 10 bases at J, with 8 bases between the two ends. This CDR3 is built from 10 residues.

This clonotype showed up many times. The CDR3 here is CASSGVTSSIQYF. The CDR3 DNA reads TGTGCCAGCAGCGGAGTGACTAGTAGCATTCAGTACTTC. The chain is built from TRBV9 and TRBJ2-4; weak D call: TRBD2 (6 bases). Germline V gene data show CDR1 as SGDLS and CDR2 as YYNGEE. Trimming took off 3 bases at V and 9 bases at J, with 13 bases between the two ends. This CDR3 contains 13 residues.

This clonotype was counted between two and nine times. V and J are TRBV7-2 and TRBJ1-5; D remains ambiguous. The CDR3 consists of 13 residues. The V end lost 5 bases, the J end lost 3 bases, and 8 bases lay between the germline ends. Germline CDR1 is SGHTA and CDR2 is FQGNSA. The CDR3 is CASSHVNNQPQHF. DNA for the CDR3: TGTGCCAGCAGCCACGTGAACAATCAGCCCCAGCATTTT.

The gene calls are TRBV4-3 and TRBJ2-1, with TRBD1 matching 10 bases. The trim removed 1 base at V and 7 bases at J, leaving 7 bases unmatched. Germline CDR1 reads LGHNA; CDR2 reads YSLEER. The CDR3 contains 16 residues. CDR3 nucleotide sequence: TGCGCCAGCAGCCAAGCTAGGACAGGGGGTCGGAATGAGCAGTTCTTC. Translated: CASSQARTGGRNEQFF.

This clonotype was recorded at least ten times. This chain uses TRBV7-9 with TRBJ2-2; D ambiguous. V dropped 8 bases and J dropped 2 bases, with 6 bases sitting between them. The CDR3 contains 12 residues. Per germline, CDR1 SEHNR and CDR2 FQNEAQ (reference sequence). CDR3 in amino acids: CASWSNTGELFF. The CDR3, as DNA: TGTGCCAGCTGGTCCAACACCGGGGAGCTGTTTTTT.

This clonotype is deemed medium-sized. The chain is built from TRBV6-4 and TRBJ2-3; 11 positions match TRBD2. This CDR3 has 15 residues. V shed 3 bases, J shed 1 base, and the junction held 0 bases outside the gene matches. Germline V gene data show CDR1 as MRHNA and CDR2 as SNTAGT. The CDR3 DNA follows: TGTGCCAGCAGTGAGACTAGCGGGGGCACAGATACGCAGTATTTT. As protein: CASSETSGGTDTQYF.

This clonotype was recorded at least ten times. This rearrangement joins TRBV30 to TRBJ2-3; no definite D call. The ends were cut back, 5 bases at V and 0 bases at J, with 9 bases in the middle. Germline loops: CDR1 GTSNPN, CDR2 SVGIG (reference sequence). The CDR3 has 13 residues. CDR3 bases: TGTGCCTGGTCTCTAGGGAGCACAGATACGCAGTATTTT. This sequence encodes CAWSLGSTDTQYF. Together with reference TRBV30 and TRBJ2-3, the CDR3 gives the full variable domain: SQTIHQWPATLVQPVGSPLSLECTVEGTSNPNLYWYRQAAGRGLQLLFYSVGIGQISSEVPQNLSASRPQDRQFILSSKKLLLSDSGFYLCAWSLGSTDTQYFGPGTRLTVL.

This clonotype was counted many times. The V gene is TRBV4-2, the J gene TRBJ1-1, with 7 bases matching TRBD1. The CDR3 is 16 amino acids. V trimming: 6 bases; J trimming: 1 base; junction bases outside the gene matches: 11. Per the germline V gene, CDR1 is LGHNA and CDR2 is YNFKEQ. CDR3 sequence (DNA): TGTGCCAGCAGTGATAGGGGGCTCGGTGCGAACACTGAAGCTTTCTTT. Its protein product is CASSDRGLGANTEAFF.

The V gene is TRBV29-1, the J gene TRBJ2-1; TRBD2 matches 10 bases. The CDR3 totals 13 residues. Per germline, CDR1 SQVTM and CDR2 ANQGSEA. Trimming at V came to 8 bases and at J to 9 bases, leaving 10 bases not matched to a gene. CDR3 in DNA: TGCAGCCTACGTTCTAGCGGGAGTTTTGAGCAGTTCTTC. Translated, it gives CSLRSSGSFEQFF.

This chain links TRBV29-1 with TRBJ1-1, with D possibly being TRBD1 (5 bases). The CDR3 consists of 13 residues. CDR1 SQVTM and CDR2 ANQGSEA come from the germline V gene. The germline V and J ends were trimmed by 6 bases and 1 base, with 12 bases remaining between them. CDR3 nucleotide sequence: TGCAGCGTCGCGGGACTCACGAACACTGAAGCTTTCTTT. Its protein product is CSVAGLTNTEAFF.